This T cell receptor (beta chain) derives from a study of blood T cell repertoires in COVID-19. This CDR3 has 13 residues. V was pared by 7 bases and J by 0 bases, with 12 bases between. CDR1 GTSNPN and CDR2 SVGIG come from the germline V gene (reference sequence). Profiling relied on immunoSEQ multiplex PCR, and the TCRdb table lists in-frame clones only, not all of them. The sample has roughly 330,000 clones, under 90% seen once; the top ten hold 8% to 13%. Sequencing was done on a sample of PBMCs or T cells enriched from blood (not recorded which). The receptor's source is a woman between 18 and 29 years old who had recovered from COVID-19. This chain connects TRBV30 to TRBJ1-1; D is uncertain. CDR3 DNA: TGTGCCTACGAGGTAACCATGAACACTGAAGCTTTCTTT. Translation gives CAYEVTMNTEAFF.